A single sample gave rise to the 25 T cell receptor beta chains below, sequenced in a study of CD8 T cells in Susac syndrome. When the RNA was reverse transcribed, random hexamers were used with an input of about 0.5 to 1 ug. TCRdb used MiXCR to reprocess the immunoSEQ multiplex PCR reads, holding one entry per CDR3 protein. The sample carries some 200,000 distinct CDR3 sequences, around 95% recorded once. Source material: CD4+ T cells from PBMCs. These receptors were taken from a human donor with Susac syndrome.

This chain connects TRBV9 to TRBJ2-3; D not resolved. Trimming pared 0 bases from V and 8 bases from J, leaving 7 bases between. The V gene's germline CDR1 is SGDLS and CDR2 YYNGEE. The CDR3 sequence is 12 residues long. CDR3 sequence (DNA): TGTGCCAGCAGCGTAGTCCCGGCTACGCAGTATTTT. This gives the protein CASSVVPATQYF.

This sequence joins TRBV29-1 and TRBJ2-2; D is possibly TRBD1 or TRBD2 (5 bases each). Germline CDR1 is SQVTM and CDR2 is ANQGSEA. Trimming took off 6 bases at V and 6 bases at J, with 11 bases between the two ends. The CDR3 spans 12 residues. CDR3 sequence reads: CSVIRDAGELFF. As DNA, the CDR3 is TGCAGCGTGATCCGGGACGCCGGGGAGCTGTTTTTT.

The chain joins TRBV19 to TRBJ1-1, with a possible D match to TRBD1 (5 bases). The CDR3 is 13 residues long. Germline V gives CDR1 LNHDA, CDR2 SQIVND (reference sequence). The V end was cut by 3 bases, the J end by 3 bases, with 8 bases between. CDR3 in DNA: TGTGCCAGTAGTATGACGACAGACACTGAAGCTTTCTTT. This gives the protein CASSMTTDTEAFF.

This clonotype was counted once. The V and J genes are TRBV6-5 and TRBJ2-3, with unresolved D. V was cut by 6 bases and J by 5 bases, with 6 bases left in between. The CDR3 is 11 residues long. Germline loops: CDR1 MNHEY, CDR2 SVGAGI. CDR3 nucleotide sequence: TGTGCCAGCAGGGTAGTAGATACGCAGTATTTT. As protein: CASRVVDTQYF.

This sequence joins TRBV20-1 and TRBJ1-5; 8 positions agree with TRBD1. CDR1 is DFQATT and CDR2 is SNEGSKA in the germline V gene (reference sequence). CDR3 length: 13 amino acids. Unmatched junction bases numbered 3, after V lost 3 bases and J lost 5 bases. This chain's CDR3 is CSARDREYQPQHF. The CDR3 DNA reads TGCAGTGCTAGGGACAGGGAATATCAGCCCCAGCATTTT.

The CDR3 sequence is CSVGQGNQPQHF. CDR3 bases: TGCAGCGTGGGACAGGGGAATCAGCCCCAGCATTTT. The chain uses TRBV29-1 and TRBJ1-5; 10 nucleotides match TRBD1. Trimming took 6 bases from V and 4 from J; bases not matched to a gene: 0. The CDR3 is 12 amino acids. Germline lookup yields CDR1 SQVTM and CDR2 ANQGSEA.

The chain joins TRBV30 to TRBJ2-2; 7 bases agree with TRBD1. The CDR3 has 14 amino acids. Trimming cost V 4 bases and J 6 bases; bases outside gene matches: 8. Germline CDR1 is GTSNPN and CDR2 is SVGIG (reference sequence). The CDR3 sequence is CAWTGTDLSGELFF. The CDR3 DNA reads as TGTGCCTGGACTGGGACAGATCTTTCCGGGGAGCTGTTTTTT.

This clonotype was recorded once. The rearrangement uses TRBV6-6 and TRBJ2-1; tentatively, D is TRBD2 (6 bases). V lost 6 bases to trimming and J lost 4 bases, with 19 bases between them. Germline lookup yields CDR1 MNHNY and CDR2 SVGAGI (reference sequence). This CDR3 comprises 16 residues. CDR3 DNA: TGTGCCAGCAGGTTGACGGGGGTATTTTCGTACAATGAGCAGTTCTTC. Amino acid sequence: CASRLTGVFSYNEQFF.

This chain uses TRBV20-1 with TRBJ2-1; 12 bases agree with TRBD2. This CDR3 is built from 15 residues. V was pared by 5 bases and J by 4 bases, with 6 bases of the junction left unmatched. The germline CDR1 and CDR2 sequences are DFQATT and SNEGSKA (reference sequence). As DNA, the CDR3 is TGCAGTGCTTTGCTAGCGGGGGGGCGTTACAATGAGCAGTTCTTC. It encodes CSALLAGGRYNEQFF.

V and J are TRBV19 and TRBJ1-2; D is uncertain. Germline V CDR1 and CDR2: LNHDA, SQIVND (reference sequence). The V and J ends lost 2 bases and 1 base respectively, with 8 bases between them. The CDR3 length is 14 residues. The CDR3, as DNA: TGTGCCAGTAGTATAAACGGCGATAACTATGGCTACACCTTC. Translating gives CASSINGDNYGYTF.

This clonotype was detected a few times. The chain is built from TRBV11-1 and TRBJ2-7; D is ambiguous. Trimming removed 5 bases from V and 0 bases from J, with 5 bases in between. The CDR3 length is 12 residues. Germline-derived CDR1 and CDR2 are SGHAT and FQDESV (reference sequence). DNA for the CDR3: TGTGCCAGCAGCCATGACTCCTACGAGCAGTACTTC. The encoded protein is CASSHDSYEQYF. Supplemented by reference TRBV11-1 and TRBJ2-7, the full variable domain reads EAEVAQSPRYKITEKSQAVAFWCDPISGHATLYWYRQILGQGPELLVQFQDESVVDDSQLPKDRFSAERLKGVDSTLKIQPAELGDSAMYLCASSHDSYEQYFGPGTRLTVT.

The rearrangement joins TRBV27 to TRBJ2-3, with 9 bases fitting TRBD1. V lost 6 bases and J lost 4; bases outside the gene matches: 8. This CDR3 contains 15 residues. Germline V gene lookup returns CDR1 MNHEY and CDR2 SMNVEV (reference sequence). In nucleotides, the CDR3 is TGTGCCAGCAGCCGTGCCACAGGGGGCGCAGATACGCAGTATTTT. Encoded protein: CASSRATGGADTQYF.

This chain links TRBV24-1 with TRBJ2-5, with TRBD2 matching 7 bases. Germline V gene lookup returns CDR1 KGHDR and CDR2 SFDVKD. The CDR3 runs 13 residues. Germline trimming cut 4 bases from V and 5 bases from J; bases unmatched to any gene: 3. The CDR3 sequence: CATSESAGETQYF. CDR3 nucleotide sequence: TGTGCCACCAGTGAGTCAGCGGGGGAGACCCAGTACTTC.

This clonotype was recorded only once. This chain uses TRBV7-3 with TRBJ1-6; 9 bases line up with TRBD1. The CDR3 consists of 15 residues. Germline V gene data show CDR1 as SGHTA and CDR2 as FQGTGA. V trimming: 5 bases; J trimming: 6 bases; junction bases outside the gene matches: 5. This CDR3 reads CASSERTGANSPLHF. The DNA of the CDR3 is TGTGCCAGCAGCGAAAGGACAGGGGCTAATTCACCCCTCCACTTT.

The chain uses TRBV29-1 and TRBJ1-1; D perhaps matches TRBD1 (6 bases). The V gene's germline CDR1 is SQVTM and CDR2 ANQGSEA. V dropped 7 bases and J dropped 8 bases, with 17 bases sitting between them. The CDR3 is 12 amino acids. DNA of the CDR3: TGCAGCGCCCAGACAGGTGTCAGGGAAGCTTTCTTT. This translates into CSAQTGVREAFF.

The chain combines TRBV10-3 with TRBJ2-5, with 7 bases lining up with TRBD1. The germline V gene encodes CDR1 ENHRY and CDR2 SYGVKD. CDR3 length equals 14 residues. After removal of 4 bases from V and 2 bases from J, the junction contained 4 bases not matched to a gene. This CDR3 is CAISGGDRQETQYF. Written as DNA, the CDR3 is TGTGCCATCAGTGGAGGGGACAGACAAGAGACCCAGTACTTC.

The CDR3 coding sequence is TGTGCCAGCAGCTCACCCGGGACAGGGCCCTACAATGAGCAGTTCTTC. Its protein product is CASSSPGTGPYNEQFF. V gene TRBV5-8 combines with J gene TRBJ2-1, with 9 positions matching TRBD1. The CDR3 loop spans 16 amino acids. The J segment lost 2 bases and the V segment lost 3 bases, leaving 6 bases of the junction unmatched. CDR1 SGHTS and CDR2 YDEGEE come from the germline V gene. The complete variable domain, with remaining parts taken from reference TRBV5-8 and TRBJ2-1, reads EAGVTQSPTHLIKTRGQQATLRCSPISGHTSVYWYQQALGLGLQFLLWYDEGEERNRGNFPPRFSGRQFPNYSSELNVNALELEDSALYLCASSSPGTGPYNEQFFGPGTRLTVL.

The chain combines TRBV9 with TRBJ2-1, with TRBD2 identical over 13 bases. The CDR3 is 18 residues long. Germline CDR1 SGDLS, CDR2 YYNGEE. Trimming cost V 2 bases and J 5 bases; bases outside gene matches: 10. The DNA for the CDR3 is TGTGCCAGCAGCGTCGGACCACTAGCGGGGGGGAGGCACAATGAGCAGTTCTTC. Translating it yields CASSVGPLAGGRHNEQFF.

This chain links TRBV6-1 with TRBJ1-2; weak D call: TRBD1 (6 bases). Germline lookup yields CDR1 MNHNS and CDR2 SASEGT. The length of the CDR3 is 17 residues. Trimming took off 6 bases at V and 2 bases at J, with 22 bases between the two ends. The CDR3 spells CASRTAGASKPNYGYTF. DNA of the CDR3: TGTGCCAGCAGAACGGCGGGGGCGAGCAAACCCAACTATGGCTACACCTTC.

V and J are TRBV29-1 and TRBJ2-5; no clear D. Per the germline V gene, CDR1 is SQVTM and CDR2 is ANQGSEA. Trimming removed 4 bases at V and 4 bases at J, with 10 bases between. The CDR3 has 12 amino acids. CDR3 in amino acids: CSVGPQRETQYF. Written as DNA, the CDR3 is TGCAGCGTTGGGCCCCAGCGAGAGACCCAGTACTTC.

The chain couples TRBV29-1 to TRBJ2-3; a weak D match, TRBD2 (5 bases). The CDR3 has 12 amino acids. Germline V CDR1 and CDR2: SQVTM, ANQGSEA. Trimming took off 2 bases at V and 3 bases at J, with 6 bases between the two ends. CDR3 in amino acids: CSVESGTDTQYF. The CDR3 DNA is TGCAGCGTTGAATCGGGAACAGATACGCAGTATTTT.

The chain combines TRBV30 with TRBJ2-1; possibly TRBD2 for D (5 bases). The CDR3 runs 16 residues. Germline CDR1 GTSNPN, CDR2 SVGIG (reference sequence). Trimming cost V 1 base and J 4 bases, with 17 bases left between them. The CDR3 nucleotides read TGTGCCTGGAGTGGGTCGTGGAGAGAGGGATACAATGAGCAGTTCTTC. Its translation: CAWSGSWREGYNEQFF.

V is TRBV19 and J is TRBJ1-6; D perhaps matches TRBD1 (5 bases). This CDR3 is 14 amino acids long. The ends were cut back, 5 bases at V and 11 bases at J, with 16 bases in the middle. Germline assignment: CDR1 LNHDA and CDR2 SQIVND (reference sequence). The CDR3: CASSEPTAIPPLHF. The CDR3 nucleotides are TGTGCCAGTAGTGAGCCGACAGCCATCCCACCCCTCCACTTT.

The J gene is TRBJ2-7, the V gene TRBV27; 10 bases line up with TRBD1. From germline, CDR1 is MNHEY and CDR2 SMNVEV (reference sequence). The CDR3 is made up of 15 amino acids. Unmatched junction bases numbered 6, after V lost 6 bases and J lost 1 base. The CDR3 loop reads CASRRTGGASYEQYF. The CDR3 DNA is TGTGCCAGCAGGCGGACAGGGGGTGCGTCCTACGAGCAGTACTTC.

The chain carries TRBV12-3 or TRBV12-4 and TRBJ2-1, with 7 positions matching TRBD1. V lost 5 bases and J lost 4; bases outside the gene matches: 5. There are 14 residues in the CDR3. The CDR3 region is CASSPGTAYNEQFF. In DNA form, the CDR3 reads TGTGCCAGCAGTCCCGGGACAGCGTACAATGAGCAGTTCTTC.